This TCR beta chain was recovered during a study of CD8+ T cells in alopecia areata. Study results and limitations: Possibly because of HLA-related factors, TCR sharing was less clear across patients than in mice.

Germline loops: CDR1 SQVTM, CDR2 ANQGSEA. Trimming pared 5 bases from V and 4 bases from J, leaving 14 bases between. The CDR3 runs to 13 residues. This clone showed up just a few times. The antigen remains undetermined. Treatment here: oral pan-JAK inhibitor, 5-10 mg twice daily. It was from PBMCs that CD4+ and CD8+ T cells were sorted. Isolated RNA was reverse transcribed into cDNA used as the sequencing template. Generated by immunoSEQ multiplex PCR, the TCRdb table keeps only in-frame clones and is missing some. The data hold 100,000 to 150,000 clones, with 58% observed a single time. The sample in question was CD8+ T cells sorted from blood, obtained at week 4, from a patient treated with tofacitinib. This receptor was taken from a human donor with alopecia areata. The chain uses TRBV29-1 and TRBJ1-2, with a possible D match to TRBD1 (6 bases). Here the CDR3 reads CSVKGGKAYGYTF. Written as DNA, the CDR3 is TGCAGCGTTAAGGGGGGTAAGGCCTATGGCTACACCTTC.